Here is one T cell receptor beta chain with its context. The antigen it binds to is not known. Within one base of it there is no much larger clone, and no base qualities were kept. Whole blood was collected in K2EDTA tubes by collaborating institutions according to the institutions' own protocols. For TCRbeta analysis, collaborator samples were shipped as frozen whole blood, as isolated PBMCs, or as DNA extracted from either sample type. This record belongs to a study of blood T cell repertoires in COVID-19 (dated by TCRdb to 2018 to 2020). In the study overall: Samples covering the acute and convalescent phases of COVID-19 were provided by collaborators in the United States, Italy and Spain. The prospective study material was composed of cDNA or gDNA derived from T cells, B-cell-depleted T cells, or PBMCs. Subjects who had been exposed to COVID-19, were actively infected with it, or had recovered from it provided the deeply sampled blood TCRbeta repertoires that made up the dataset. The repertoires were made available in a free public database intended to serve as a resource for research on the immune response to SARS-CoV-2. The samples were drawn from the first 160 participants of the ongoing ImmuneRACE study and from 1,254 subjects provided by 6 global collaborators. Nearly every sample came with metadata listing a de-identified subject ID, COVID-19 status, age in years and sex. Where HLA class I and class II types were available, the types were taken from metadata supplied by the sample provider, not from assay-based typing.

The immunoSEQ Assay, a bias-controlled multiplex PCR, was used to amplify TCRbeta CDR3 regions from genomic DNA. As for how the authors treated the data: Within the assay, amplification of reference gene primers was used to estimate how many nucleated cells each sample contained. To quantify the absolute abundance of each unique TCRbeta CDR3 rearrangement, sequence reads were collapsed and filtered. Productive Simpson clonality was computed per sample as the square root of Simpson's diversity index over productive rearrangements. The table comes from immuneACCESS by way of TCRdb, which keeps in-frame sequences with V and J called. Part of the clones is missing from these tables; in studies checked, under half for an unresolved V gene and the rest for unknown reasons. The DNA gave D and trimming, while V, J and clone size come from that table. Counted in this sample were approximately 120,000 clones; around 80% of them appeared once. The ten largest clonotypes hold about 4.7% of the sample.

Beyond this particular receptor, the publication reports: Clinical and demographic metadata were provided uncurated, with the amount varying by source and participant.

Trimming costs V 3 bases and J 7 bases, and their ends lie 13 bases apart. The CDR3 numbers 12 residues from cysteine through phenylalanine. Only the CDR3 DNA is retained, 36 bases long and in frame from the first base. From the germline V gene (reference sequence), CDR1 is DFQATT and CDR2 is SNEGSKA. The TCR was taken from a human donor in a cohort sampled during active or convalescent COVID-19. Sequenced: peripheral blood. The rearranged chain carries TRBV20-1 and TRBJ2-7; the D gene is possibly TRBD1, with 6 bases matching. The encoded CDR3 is CSASPGVWEQYF. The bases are TGCAGTGCTAGTCCAGGGGTTTGGGAGCAGTACTTC.